The 29 T cell receptor beta chains below all came from one sample that was sequenced in a study of T cells in Graves' hyperthyroidism and ophthalmopathy. RNA transcripts gave rise to amplified TCR beta CDR3 regions. Researchers ran a first-round RT-PCR on the TCR CDR3 using the HTBI primer set. Each CDR3 protein gets one entry after TCRdb re-called the multiplex PCR reads with MiXCR. The sample consists of roughly 700,000 distinct CDR3 sequences, about 35% of them appearing once. The sample comprised blood. These TCRs come from a woman in her thirties or forties with Graves' hyperthyroidism.

This clonotype showed up just a few times. The V gene is TRBV6-1, the J gene TRBJ2-7; 7 bases map to TRBD2. Per the germline V gene, CDR1 is MNHNS and CDR2 is SASEGT. The CDR3 contains 13 residues. Trimming removed 6 bases from V and 4 bases from J; junction bases left unmatched: 6. The DNA of the CDR3 is TGTGCCAGCAGGGTCTGGGGGGGTTACGAGCAGTACTTC. This encodes CASRVWGGYEQYF.

The chain joins TRBV2 to TRBJ1-2; maybe TRBD1 (6 bases). This CDR3 spans 16 amino acids. V gave up 1 base and J gave up 5 bases, with 17 bases separating them. Germline CDR1 is SNHLY and CDR2 is FYNNEI. The CDR3 protein is CASSEGGAREGYGYTF. In nucleotides, the CDR3 is TGTGCCAGCAGTGAAGGGGGGGCAAGAGAGGGATATGGCTACACCTTC.

The V gene is TRBV2, the J gene TRBJ1-2, with D maybe TRBD1 (5 bases). Germline V gene data show CDR1 as SNHLY and CDR2 as FYNNEI. The CDR3 consists of 14 residues. Between the trimmed V and J ends, which lost 2 bases and 7 bases, there was a span of 14 bases. The CDR3 nucleotides are TGTGCCAGCAGTGAAATGGGACTTTCGCGTGGCTACACCTTC. Residues: CASSEMGLSRGYTF.

The chain combines TRBV15 with TRBJ1-1; a weak D match, TRBD1 (5 bases). Germline-derived CDR1 and CDR2 are LNHNV and YYDKDF (reference sequence). The CDR3 totals 15 residues. V lost 0 bases, J lost 0 bases, and 8 bases lay in between. In DNA form, the CDR3 reads TGTGCCACCAGCAGAGAAGGGGCCATGAACACTGAAGCTTTCTTT. Translated, it gives CATSREGAMNTEAFF.

CDR3 nucleotide sequence: TGCAGTGCGGTACGGGGGGGCACAGATACGCAGTATTTT. Its translation is CSAVRGGTDTQYF. This sequence joins TRBV20-1 and TRBJ2-3, with 7 bases that match TRBD2. The CDR3 consists of 13 residues. Looked up from germline, CDR1 is DFQATT and CDR2 is SNEGSKA (reference sequence). With V trimmed by 6 bases and J by 1 base, 4 bases remained unmatched.

Turning to this clonotype: This sequence may be a read error, since a much larger clone differs from it by one base. V gene TRBV7-9 combines with J gene TRBJ2-2; 8 nucleotides agree with TRBD1. This CDR3 is built from 15 residues. Per the germline V gene, CDR1 is SEHNR and CDR2 is FQNEAQ (reference sequence). CDR3 protein: CVSSLRGRVTGELFF. CDR3 nucleotide sequence: TGTGTCAGCAGCCTCAGGGGGCGCGTGACCGGGGAGCTGTTTTTT.

This clonotype was found a few times. This chain uses TRBV20-1 with TRBJ2-7, with 8 positions matching TRBD2. The CDR3 has 19 amino acids. J was trimmed by 0 bases and V by 0 bases; bases with no gene match: 16. Germline CDR1 reads DFQATT; CDR2 reads SNEGSKA (reference sequence). This chain's CDR3 is CSARDLRLAGVPGSYEQYF. CDR3 bases: TGCAGTGCTAGAGATTTAAGGCTAGCGGGCGTACCAGGCTCCTACGAGCAGTACTTC.

This clonotype occurred once. The rearrangement uses TRBV10-1 and TRBJ2-2, with D perhaps TRBD1 or TRBD2 (5 bases each). Germline V gene lookup returns CDR1 WNHNN and CDR2 SYGVQD (reference sequence). CDR3 length equals 14 residues. V was pared by 5 bases and J by 7 bases, with 14 bases between. DNA for the CDR3: TGCGCCAGCAGTCGTGCTAGGGGAGTCGGGGAGCTGTTTTTT. Protein product: CASSRARGVGELFF.

This clonotype was counted between two and nine times. CDR3 DNA: TGTGCCAGCAGGGGGACAGGGGGGGGCACTGAAGCTTTCTTT. Translating it yields CASRGTGGGTEAFF. The chain joins TRBV7-3 to TRBJ1-1; 11 bases are a match to TRBD1. This CDR3 is built from 14 residues. Per germline, CDR1 SGHTA and CDR2 FQGTGA. V shed 6 bases, J shed 4 bases, and the junction held 4 bases outside the gene matches.

This clonotype was detected only a few times. V and J are TRBV7-9 and TRBJ2-2; D ambiguous. CDR1 is SEHNR, CDR2 FQNEAQ, per germline (reference sequence). The CDR3 is 13 residues long. The germline V and J ends were trimmed by 0 bases and 3 bases, with 2 bases remaining between them. Here the CDR3 DNA reads TGTGCCAGCAGCTTAGCCCACACCGGGGAGCTGTTTTTT. Encoded protein: CASSLAHTGELFF. Variable domain in full (rest from reference TRBV7-9 and TRBJ2-2): DTGVSQNPRHKITKRGQNVTFRCDPISEHNRLYWYRQTLGQGPEFLTYFQNEAQLEKSRLLSDRFSAERPKGSFSTLEIQRTEQGDSAMYLCASSLAHTGELFFGEGSRLTVL.

This CDR3 is CASSYGTAGGYTF. The CDR3 DNA reads TGTGCCAGCAGTTACGGGACGGCTGGTGGCTACACCTTC. This rearrangement joins TRBV6-5 to TRBJ1-2; TRBD1 might be the D (5 bases). Germline values: CDR1 MNHEY, CDR2 SVGAGI. The CDR3 length is 13 residues. Trimming shortened V by 2 bases and J by 7 bases, and 11 bases separated the two germline ends.

This clonotype has more than one count but fewer than ten. The chain employs TRBV9 and TRBJ2-5, with 7 bases that match TRBD1. With 3 bases clipped from V and 5 bases from J, the junction kept 10 bases outside the gene matches. The CDR3 length is 15 residues. Per germline, CDR1 SGDLS and CDR2 YYNGEE. CDR3 loop: CASSEGASVVETQYF. CDR3 DNA: TGTGCCAGCAGCGAGGGGGCTTCGGTGGTGGAGACCCAGTACTTC. Complete variable domain (other parts from reference TRBV9 and TRBJ2-5): DSGVTQTPKHLITATGQRVTLRCSPRSGDLSVYWYQQSLDQGLQFLIQYYNGEERAKGNILERFSAQQFPDLHSELNLSSLELGDSALYFCASSEGASVVETQYFGPGTRLLVL.

The V call is TRBV6-2 or TRBV6-3, the J call TRBJ1-1; D not certain. Germline CDR1 is MNHEY and CDR2 is SVGEGT. The CDR3 has 12 residues. Trimming took 2 bases from V and 5 from J, leaving 6 bases between them. The CDR3 sequence is CASSYPQTEAFF. CDR3 bases: TGTGCCAGCAGTTACCCCCAGACTGAAGCTTTCTTT.

This clonotype was found a few times. The V call is TRBV6-1, the J call TRBJ1-5; 9 nucleotides agree with TRBD1. The germline gives CDR1 MNHNS, CDR2 SASEGT. This CDR3 has 16 amino acids. V trimming: 3 bases; J trimming: 0 bases; junction bases outside the gene matches: 3. The CDR3 protein is CASSEDRGYSNQPQHF. The DNA of the CDR3 is TGTGCCAGCAGTGAGGACAGGGGTTATAGCAATCAGCCCCAGCATTTT.

This clonotype was seen more than once but under ten times. V usage is TRBV7-9 and J usage is TRBJ2-7, with 7 bases matching TRBD2. Losses at the gene ends were 6 bases for V and 0 bases for J; bases not matched to a gene: 2. Germline V gives CDR1 SEHNR, CDR2 FQNEAQ (reference sequence). The CDR3 loop spans 13 amino acids. CDR3 in amino acids: CASSGLDSYEQYF. CDR3 DNA: TGTGCCAGCAGTGGACTAGACTCCTACGAGCAGTACTTC.

There are a few counts of this clonotype. The rearrangement uses TRBV10-3 and TRBJ1-1; D gene unclear. The V end lost 10 bases, the J end lost 6 bases, and 18 bases lay between the germline ends. The CDR3 is made up of 13 amino acids. CDR1 and CDR2 from the germline V gene are ENHRY and SYGVKD. The CDR3 nucleotides read TGTGCCAGCATGGACTCGGATTCTCCTGAAGCTTTCTTT. This encodes CASMDSDSPEAFF.

The V gene is TRBV28, the J gene TRBJ1-2; D is perhaps TRBD1 (6 bases). Between the trimmed V and J ends, which lost 7 bases and 2 bases, there was a span of 20 bases. Germline V gene sequence: CDR1 MDHEN, CDR2 SYDVKM. The CDR3 consists of 16 residues. CDR3 nucleotides: TGTGCCAGCACGAACCCACGCGGACAGCGAAACTATGGCTACACCTTC. Residues: CASTNPRGQRNYGYTF.

This clonotype appeared many times. The V and J genes are TRBV24-1 and TRBJ1-2; D gene ambiguous. V was cut by 4 bases and J by 4 bases, with 15 bases left in between. Germline V gene lookup returns CDR1 KGHDR and CDR2 SFDVKD. This CDR3 comprises 15 residues. In DNA, the CDR3 is TGTGCCACCAGTGACCCGGGTCCGGGGTCCTATGGCTACACCTTC. It codes for CATSDPGPGSYGYTF.

On this clonotype itself: The junction shows a germline mismatch at one end, possibly a read error. The J gene is TRBJ2-6, the V gene TRBV10-3; 8 bases are shared with TRBD1. The CDR3 length is 18 residues. Germline-derived CDR1 and CDR2 are ENHRY and SYGVKD. The CDR3 DNA reads TGTGCCAGCAGTCTTGACAGGGGCCAGAACTCTGGGGCCAACGTCCTGACTTTC. Translating it yields CASSLDRGQNSGANVLTF.

This clonotype was seen more than once but under ten times. Possible read error: a much larger clone is one base away. The rearrangement links TRBV2 to TRBJ1-1; D gene unclear. V was clipped by 3 bases and J by 0 bases, with 5 bases between them. Germline V CDR1 and CDR2: SNHLY, FYNNEI. The CDR3 is made up of 13 amino acids. The CDR3 loop reads CASSERVNTEAFF. The CDR3 region has the DNA TGTGCCAGCAGTGAGAGGGTGAACACTGAAGCTTTCTTT.

The chain links TRBV29-1 to TRBJ2-7, with 8 bases fitting TRBD1. The junction had 9 bases not matched to a gene; V was cut back by 5 bases and J by 3 bases. Germline loops: CDR1 SQVTM, CDR2 ANQGSEA. The CDR3 consists of 14 residues. The CDR3 DNA reads TGCAGCGTTCGTCCCGAGACAGGGGACTACGAGCAGTACTTC. Its translation: CSVRPETGDYEQYF.

V gene TRBV29-1 combines with J gene TRBJ2-3; D remains ambiguous. Trimming took off 3 bases at V and 6 bases at J, with 4 bases between the two ends. Germline lookup yields CDR1 SQVTM and CDR2 ANQGSEA. CDR3 size: 10 residues. The CDR3 coding sequence is TGCAGCGTTGAGGGGGATACGCAGTATTTT. Amino acids: CSVEGDTQYF.

This clonotype was detected many times. The genes are TRBV2 and TRBJ2-7, with TRBD1 identical over 11 bases. J gave up 1 base and V 7 bases, and 6 bases lay outside the gene matches. CDR3 length: 15 residues. Germline V CDR1 and CDR2: SNHLY, FYNNEI. The CDR3 DNA follows: TGTGCCAGCACCGCCCGGGACAGGGGGTCCTACGAGCAGTACTTC. Its translation is CASTARDRGSYEQYF.

V and J are TRBV10-3 and TRBJ1-2; D possibly corresponds to TRBD1 (6 bases). The CDR3 length is 14 residues. V was clipped by 2 bases and J by 7 bases, with 14 bases between them. Germline V CDR1 and CDR2: ENHRY, SYGVKD. This CDR3 reads CAISEGQGQSGYTF. CDR3 nucleotides: TGTGCCATCAGTGAGGGGCAGGGGCAAAGTGGCTACACCTTC.

This clonotype was found a few times. V is TRBV11-2 and J is TRBJ1-1, with TRBD1 matching over 7 bases. CDR1 is SGHAT and CDR2 is FQNNGV in the germline V gene. The CDR3 is 17 amino acids. The J segment lost 5 bases and the V segment lost 5 bases, leaving 17 bases of the junction unmatched. The CDR3 coding sequence is TGTGCCAGCAGCCTACGACAGGGTTTTAGCCAAAAGACTGAAGCTTTCTTT. Its protein is CASSLRQGFSQKTEAFF.

The CDR3 protein is CASSNSREGEAKNIQYF. CDR3 DNA: TGTGCCAGCAGTAATAGCCGTGAGGGCGAAGCCAAAAACATTCAGTACTTC. J is TRBJ2-4 and V is TRBV25-1; possible D gene TRBD2, 5 bases. The CDR3 totals 17 residues. Germline CDR1 MGHDK, CDR2 SYGVNS. Deletions cut 5 bases from V and 0 bases from J, with 17 bases between.

The gene calls are TRBV29-1 and TRBJ2-2, with a weak D call TRBD2 (6 bases). The germline CDR1 and CDR2 sequences are SQVTM and ANQGSEA. Trimming took off 5 bases at V and 1 base at J, with 14 bases between the two ends. This CDR3 is built from 15 residues. CDR3: CSVKLGLQNTGELFF. For the CDR3, the DNA is TGCAGCGTTAAATTGGGACTCCAGAACACCGGGGAGCTGTTTTTT.

The V gene is TRBV19, the J gene TRBJ2-5, with D hard to call. With 1 base removed from V and 1 base from J, the gap between germline ends came to 7 bases. This CDR3 has 14 residues. The germline V gene encodes CDR1 LNHDA and CDR2 SQIVND (reference sequence). The CDR3 is CASSIGWGQETQYF. The CDR3 DNA reads as TGTGCCAGTAGTATAGGCTGGGGCCAAGAGACCCAGTACTTC.

The J gene is TRBJ2-7, the V gene TRBV4-1; 8 bases are shared with TRBD1. The CDR3 is 14 residues long. The J segment lost 6 bases and the V segment lost 4 bases, leaving 8 bases of the junction unmatched. The germline CDR1 and CDR2 sequences are MGHRA and YSYEKL. The CDR3 nucleotides are TGCGCCAGCAGCCCGACAGGGGTGTTTAGCGAGCAGTACTTC. This encodes CASSPTGVFSEQYF.